These 2 T cell receptor beta chains originate from one sample sequenced in a study of beta chain features in type 1 diabetes (dated by TCRdb to about 2018). Summary of the overall study and its limitations: In all four CD4+ subsets, TCRB CDR3 length was moderately but significantly shorter in type 1 diabetes patients.

For these receptors, no antigen is known. Preparation of the library involved the immunoSEQ multiplex PCR assay. The High Capacity cDNA Reverse Transcription Kit was used to reverse transcribe all of the isolated RNA, meaning that expressed TCRB transcripts were what got sequenced. TCRdb took over this immuneACCESS table, retaining in-frame rearrangements with V and J assigned. Such tables are incomplete; in checked studies, under half of the missing clones stem from an unresolved V gene, and the remainder is unexplained. The sample has hundreds of thousands of clones on record, more than 13% of them singletons. The ten largest make up roughly 0.04% of the sample. Sequenced material: naive CD4+ T cells from blood. The cell subset or site label here, explained by the study, means: true naive CD4+ T cells. The receptors were gathered from a man aged 18 to 30 with type 1 diabetes.

The DNA of the CDR3 is TGCGCCAGCAGCCAAGGGGTAGCGGGACGGATCTATGGCTACACCTTC. It encodes CASSQGVAGRIYGYTF. The chain has TRBV4-3 and TRBJ1-2, with D tentatively TRBD1 (5 bases). The CDR3 sequence is 16 residues long. CDR1 LGHNA and CDR2 YSLEER come from the germline V gene. The germline V and J ends were trimmed by 1 base and 4 bases, with 16 bases remaining between them.

V and J are TRBV5-6 and TRBJ2-3; TRBD1 matches at 7 bases. The CDR3 consists of 15 residues. After removal of 2 bases from V and 3 bases from J, the junction contained 6 bases not matched to a gene. Germline V CDR1 and CDR2: SGHDT, YYEEEE. The CDR3 nucleotides read TGTGCCAGCAGCTTACAGGGGCCCGGGACAGATACGCAGTATTTT. It specifies CASSLQGPGTDTQYF. Filled out from reference TRBV5-6 and TRBJ2-3, the complete variable domain reads DAGVTQSPTHLIKTRGQQVTLRCSPKSGHDTVSWYQQALGQGPQFIFQYYEEEERQRGNFPDRFSGHQFPNYSSELNVNALLLGDSALYLCASSLQGPGTDTQYFGPGTRLTVL.